The 2 T cell receptor beta chains reported below all come from one sample, sequenced in a study of esophageal squamous cell carcinoma under preoperative chemotherapy. TCRdb redid the calling of the PCR reads with MiXCR, one entry per CDR3 protein. Of 30,000 to 35,000 distinct CDR3 sequences listed, around 50% are singletons. The time point is: after preoperative PTX-NDP chemotherapy. This specimen was acquired from a patient given preoperative chemotherapy. These receptors came from a human donor with esophageal squamous cell carcinoma. The donor label of this sample is uncertain.

This chain connects TRBV7-2 to TRBJ2-3; D may be TRBD2 (6 bases). The CDR3 covers 15 residues. CDR1 SGHTA and CDR2 FQGNSA come from the germline V gene. V gave up 11 bases and J gave up 4 bases, with 22 bases separating them. This CDR3 is CAGGMGGLYPDTQYF. In nucleotides, the CDR3 is TGTGCCGGCGGCATGGGGGGACTTTACCCAGATACGCAGTATTTT. Using reference TRBV7-2 and TRBJ2-3 for the parts outside the CDR3, the full variable domain is GAGVSQSPSNKVTEKGKDVELRCDPISGHTALYWYRQSLGQGLEFLIYFQGNSAPDKSGLPSDRFSAERTGGSVSTLTIQRTQQEDSAVYLCAGGMGGLYPDTQYFGPGTRLTVL.

This clonotype is medium-sized. The chain recombines TRBV7-8 with TRBJ2-5; tentatively, D is TRBD1 or TRBD2 (5 bases each). V shed 11 bases and J shed 11 bases, with 18 bases lying between them. Germline values: CDR1 SGHVS, CDR2 FQNEAQ. The CDR3 is 11 amino acids. CDR3 DNA sequence: TGTGCCTCAACTATAGGGGACCAGCAGTACTTC. Amino acid sequence: CASTIGDQQYF.